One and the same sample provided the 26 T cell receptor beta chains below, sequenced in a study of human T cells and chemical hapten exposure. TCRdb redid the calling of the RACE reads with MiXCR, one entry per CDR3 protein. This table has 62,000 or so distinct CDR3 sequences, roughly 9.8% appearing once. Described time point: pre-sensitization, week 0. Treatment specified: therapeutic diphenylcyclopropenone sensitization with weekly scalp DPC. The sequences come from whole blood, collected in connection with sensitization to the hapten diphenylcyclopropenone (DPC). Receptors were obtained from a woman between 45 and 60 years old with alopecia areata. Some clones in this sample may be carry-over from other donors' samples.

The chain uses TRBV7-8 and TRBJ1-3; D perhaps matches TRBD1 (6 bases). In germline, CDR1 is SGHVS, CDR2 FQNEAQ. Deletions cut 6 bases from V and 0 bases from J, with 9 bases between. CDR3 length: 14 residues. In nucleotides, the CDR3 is TGTGCCAGCAGTCAGGGGACCTCTGGAAACACCATATATTTT. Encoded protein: CASSQGTSGNTIYF. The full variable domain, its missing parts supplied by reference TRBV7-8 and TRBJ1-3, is GAGVSQSPRYKVAKRGQDVALRCDPISGHVSLFWYQQALGQGPEFLTYFQNEAQLDKSGLPSDRFFAERPEGSVSTLKIQRTQQEDSAVYLCASSQGTSGNTIYFGEGSWLTVV.

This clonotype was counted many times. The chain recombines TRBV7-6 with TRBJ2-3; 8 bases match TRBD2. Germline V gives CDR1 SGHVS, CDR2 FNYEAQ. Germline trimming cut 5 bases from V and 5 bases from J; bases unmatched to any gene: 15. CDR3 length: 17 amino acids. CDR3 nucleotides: TGTGCCAGCAGCCTACGATTAAGCGGGAGTACAAAAGATACGCAGTATTTT. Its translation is CASSLRLSGSTKDTQYF.

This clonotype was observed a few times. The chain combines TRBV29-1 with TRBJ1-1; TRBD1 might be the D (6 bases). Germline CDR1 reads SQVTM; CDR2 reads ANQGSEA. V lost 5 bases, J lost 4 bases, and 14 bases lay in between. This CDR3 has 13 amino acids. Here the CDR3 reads CSVLGGFGTEAFF. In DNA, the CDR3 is TGCAGCGTTTTGGGGGGCTTCGGCACTGAAGCTTTCTTT.

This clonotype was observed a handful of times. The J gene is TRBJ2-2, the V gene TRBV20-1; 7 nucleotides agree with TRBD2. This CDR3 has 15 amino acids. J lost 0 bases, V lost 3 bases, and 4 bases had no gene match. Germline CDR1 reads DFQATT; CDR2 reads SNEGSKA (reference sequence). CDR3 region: CSASFAGANTGELFF. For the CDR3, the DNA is TGCAGTGCTAGTTTTGCGGGGGCGAACACCGGGGAGCTGTTTTTT.

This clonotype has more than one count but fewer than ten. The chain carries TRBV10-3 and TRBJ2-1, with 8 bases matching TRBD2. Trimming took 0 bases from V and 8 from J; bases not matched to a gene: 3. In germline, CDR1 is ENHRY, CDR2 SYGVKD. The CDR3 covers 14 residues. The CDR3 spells CAISESAGVDEQFF. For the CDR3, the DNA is TGTGCCATCAGTGAGTCAGCGGGAGTGGATGAGCAGTTCTTC.

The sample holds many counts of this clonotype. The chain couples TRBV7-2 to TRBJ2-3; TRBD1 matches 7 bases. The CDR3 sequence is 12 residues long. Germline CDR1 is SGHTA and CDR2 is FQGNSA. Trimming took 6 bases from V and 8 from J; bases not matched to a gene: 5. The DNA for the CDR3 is TGTGCCAGCAGTCGGGACAGTGGTACGCAGTATTTT. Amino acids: CASSRDSGTQYF.

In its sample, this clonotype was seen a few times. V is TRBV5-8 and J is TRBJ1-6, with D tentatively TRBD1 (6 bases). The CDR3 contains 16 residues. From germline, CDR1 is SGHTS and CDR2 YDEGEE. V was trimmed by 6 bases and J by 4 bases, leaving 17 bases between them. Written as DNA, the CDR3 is TGTGCCAGCACCGGGGGGCCGGGACGATATAATTCACCCCTCCACTTT. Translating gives CASTGGPGRYNSPLHF.

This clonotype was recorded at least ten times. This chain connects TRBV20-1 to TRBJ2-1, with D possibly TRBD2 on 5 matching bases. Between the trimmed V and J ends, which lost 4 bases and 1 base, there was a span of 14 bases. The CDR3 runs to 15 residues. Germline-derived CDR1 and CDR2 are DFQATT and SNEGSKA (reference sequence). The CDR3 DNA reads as TGCAGTGCTAAAGAACTAGTTTTGTCCTACAATGAGCAGTTCTTC. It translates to CSAKELVLSYNEQFF.

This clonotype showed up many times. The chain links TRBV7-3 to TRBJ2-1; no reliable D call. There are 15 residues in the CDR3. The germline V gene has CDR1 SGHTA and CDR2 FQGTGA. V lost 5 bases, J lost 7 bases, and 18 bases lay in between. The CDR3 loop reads CASSTNVVAWNEQFF. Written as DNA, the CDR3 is TGTGCCAGCAGCACCAACGTGGTCGCGTGGAATGAGCAGTTCTTC. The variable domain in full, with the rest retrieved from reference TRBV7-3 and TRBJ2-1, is GAGVSQTPSNKVTEKGKYVELRCDPISGHTALYWYRQSLGQGPEFLIYFQGTGAADDSGLPNDRFFAVRPEGSVSTLKIQRTERGDSAVYLCASSTNVVAWNEQFFGPGTRLTVL.

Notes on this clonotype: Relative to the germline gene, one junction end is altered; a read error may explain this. The CDR3 coding sequence is TGTGCCAACAGCTTACGACAGGCCCCGGGGGGAAAACTGTTTTTT. Amino acids: CANSLRQAPGGKLFF. The chain links TRBV7-2 to TRBJ1-4, with a tentative D call TRBD1 (6 bases). Germline CDR1 is SGHTA and CDR2 is FQGNSA. This CDR3 has 15 amino acids. Variable domain in full (rest from reference TRBV7-2 and TRBJ1-4): GAGVSQSPSNKVTEKGKDVELRCDPISGHTALYWYRQSLGQGLEFLIYFQGNSAPDKSGLPSDRFSAERTGGSVSTLTIQRTQQEDSAVYLCANSLRQAPGGKLFFGSGTQLSVL.

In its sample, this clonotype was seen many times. The CDR3 DNA sequence: TGTGCCACCAGTGAAAAACAGGGAAAGACCCAGTACTTC. This translates into CATSEKQGKTQYF. J is TRBJ2-5 and V is TRBV24-1; tentatively, D is TRBD1 (6 bases). Germline V lookup: CDR1 KGHDR, CDR2 SFDVKD. The CDR3 totals 13 residues. Trimming took off 4 bases at V and 6 bases at J, with 11 bases between the two ends.

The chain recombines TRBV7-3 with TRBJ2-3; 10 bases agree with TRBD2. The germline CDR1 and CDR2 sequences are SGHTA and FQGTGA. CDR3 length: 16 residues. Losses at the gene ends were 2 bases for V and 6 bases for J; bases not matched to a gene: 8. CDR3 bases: TGTGCCAGCAGCTTACCGGGACTAGCGAACGGTGATACGCAGTATTTT. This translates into CASSLPGLANGDTQYF.

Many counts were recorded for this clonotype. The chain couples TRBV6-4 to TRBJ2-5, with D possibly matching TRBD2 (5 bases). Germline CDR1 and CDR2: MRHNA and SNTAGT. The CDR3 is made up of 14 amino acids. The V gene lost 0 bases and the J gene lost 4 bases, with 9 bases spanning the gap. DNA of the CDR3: TGTGCCAGCAGTGACTCTCCCGAGGGAGAGACCCAGTACTTC. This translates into CASSDSPEGETQYF.

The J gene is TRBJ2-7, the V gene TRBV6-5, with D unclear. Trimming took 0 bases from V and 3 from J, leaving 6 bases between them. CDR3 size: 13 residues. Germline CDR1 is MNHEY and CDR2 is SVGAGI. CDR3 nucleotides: TGTGCCAGCAGTTACTCGAACCGCTACGAGCAGTACTTC. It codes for CASSYSNRYEQYF.

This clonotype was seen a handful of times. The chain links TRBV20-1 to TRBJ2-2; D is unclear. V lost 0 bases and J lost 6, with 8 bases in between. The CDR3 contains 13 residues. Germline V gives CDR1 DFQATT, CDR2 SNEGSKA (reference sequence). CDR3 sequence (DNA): TGCAGTGCTAGAGAACGGATTGCCGGGGAGCTGTTTTTT. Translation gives CSARERIAGELFF.

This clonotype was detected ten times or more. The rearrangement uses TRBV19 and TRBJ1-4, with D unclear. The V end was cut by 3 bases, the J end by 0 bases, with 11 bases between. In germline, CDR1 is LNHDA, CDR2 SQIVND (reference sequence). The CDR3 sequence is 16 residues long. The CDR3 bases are TGTGCCAGTAGTATGGGGAAGAGGGCAACTAATGAAAAACTGTTTTTT. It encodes CASSMGKRATNEKLFF.

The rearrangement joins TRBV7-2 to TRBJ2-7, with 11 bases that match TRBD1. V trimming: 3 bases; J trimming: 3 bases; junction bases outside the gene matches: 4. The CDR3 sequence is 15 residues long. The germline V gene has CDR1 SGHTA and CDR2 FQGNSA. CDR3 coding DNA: TGTGCCAGCAGCTTCGCCGGGACAGGGGGCTACGAGCAGTACTTC. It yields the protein CASSFAGTGGYEQYF.

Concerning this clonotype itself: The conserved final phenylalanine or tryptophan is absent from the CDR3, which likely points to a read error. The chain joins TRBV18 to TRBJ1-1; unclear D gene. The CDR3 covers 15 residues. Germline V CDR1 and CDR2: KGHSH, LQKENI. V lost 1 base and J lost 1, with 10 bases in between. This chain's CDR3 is CASSPLESSNTEAFI. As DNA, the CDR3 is TGTGCCAGCTCACCACTAGAAAGTTCGAACACTGAAGCTTTCATT.

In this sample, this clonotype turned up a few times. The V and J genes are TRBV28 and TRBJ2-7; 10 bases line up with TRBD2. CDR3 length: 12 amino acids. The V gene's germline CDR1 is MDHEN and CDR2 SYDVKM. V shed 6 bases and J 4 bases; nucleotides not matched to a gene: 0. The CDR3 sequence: CASRTSGYEQYF. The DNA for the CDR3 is TGTGCCAGCAGGACTAGCGGGTACGAGCAGTACTTC.

The CDR3 region has the DNA TGTGCCAGCAGCCCAACCGGACTAGAACCCTACGAGCAGTACTTC. The encoded protein is CASSPTGLEPYEQYF. The genes are TRBV7-2 and TRBJ2-7; 7 bases align to TRBD2. Germline CDR1 SGHTA, CDR2 FQGNSA. Trimming cost V 5 bases and J 2 bases; bases outside gene matches: 9. This CDR3 comprises 15 residues.

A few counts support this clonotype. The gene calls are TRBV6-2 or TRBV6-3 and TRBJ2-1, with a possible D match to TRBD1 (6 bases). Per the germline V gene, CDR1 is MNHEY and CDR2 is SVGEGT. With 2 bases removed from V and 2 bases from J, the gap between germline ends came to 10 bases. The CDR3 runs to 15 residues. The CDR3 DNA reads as TGTGCCAGCAGTTACAGGGGACACACCTACAATGAGCAGTTCTTC. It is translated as CASSYRGHTYNEQFF.

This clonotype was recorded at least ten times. CDR3 DNA: TGTGCCAGCAGCTTAACGCGGAGGAACACTGAAGCTTTCTTT. Translation gives CASSLTRRNTEAFF. The chain links TRBV28 to TRBJ1-1; the D is unclear. This CDR3 is 14 amino acids long. CDR1 is MDHEN and CDR2 is SYDVKM in the germline V gene. The V end was cut by 6 bases, the J end by 1 base, with 12 bases between.

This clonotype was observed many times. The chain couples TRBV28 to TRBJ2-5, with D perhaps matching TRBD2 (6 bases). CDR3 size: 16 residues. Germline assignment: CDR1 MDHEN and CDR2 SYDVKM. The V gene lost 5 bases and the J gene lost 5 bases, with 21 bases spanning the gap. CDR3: CASSTPGGILGETQYF. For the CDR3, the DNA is TGTGCCAGCAGTACTCCAGGCGGGATCCTCGGGGAGACCCAGTACTTC. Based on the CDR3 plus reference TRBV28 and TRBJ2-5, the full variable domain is DVKVTQSSRYLVKRTGEKVFLECVQDMDHENMFWYRQDPGLGLRLIYFSYDVKMKEKGDIPEGYSVSREKKERFSLILESASTNQTSMYLCASSTPGGILGETQYFGPGTRLLVL.

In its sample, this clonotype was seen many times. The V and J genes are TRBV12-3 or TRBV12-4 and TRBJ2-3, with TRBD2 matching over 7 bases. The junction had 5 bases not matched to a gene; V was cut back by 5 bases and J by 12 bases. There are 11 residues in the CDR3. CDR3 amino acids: CASSPGTTQYF. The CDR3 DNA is TGTGCCAGCAGTCCCGGGACTACACAGTATTTT.

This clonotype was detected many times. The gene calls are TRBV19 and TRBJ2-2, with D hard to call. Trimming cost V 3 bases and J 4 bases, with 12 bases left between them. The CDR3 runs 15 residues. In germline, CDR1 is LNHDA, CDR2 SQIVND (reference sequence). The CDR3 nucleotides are TGTGCCAGTAGTATTGGTTTCGGGTCCACCGGGGAGCTGTTTTTT. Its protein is CASSIGFGSTGELFF. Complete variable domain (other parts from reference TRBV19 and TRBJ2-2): DGGITQSPKYLFRKEGQNVTLSCEQNLNHDAMYWYRQDPGQGLRLIYYSQIVNDFQKGDIAEGYSVSREKKESFPLTVTSAQKNPTAFYLCASSIGFGSTGELFFGEGSRLTVL.

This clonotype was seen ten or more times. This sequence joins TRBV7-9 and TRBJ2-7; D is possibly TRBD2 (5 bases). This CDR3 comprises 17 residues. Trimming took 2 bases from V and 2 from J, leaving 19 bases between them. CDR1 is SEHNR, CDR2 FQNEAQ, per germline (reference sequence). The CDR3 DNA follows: TGTGCCAGCAGCTTAATTCCCGTGGTAGGACTTCCCTACGAGCAGTACTTC. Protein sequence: CASSLIPVVGLPYEQYF.